This T cell receptor (beta chain) was sequenced for a study of CD8 T cells in ankylosing spondylitis. From germline, CDR1 is SGHTA and CDR2 FQGNSA. The CDR3 loop spans 16 amino acids. V was clipped by 4 bases and J by 2 bases, with 12 bases between them. To note about this clonotype: No antigen is known for it.

TCRdb analysed the 5' RACE reads with MiXCR anew, one entry per CDR3 protein. The data contain 750,000 to 850,000 distinct CDR3 sequences, approximately 10% of them singletons. Regarding the study as a whole: The study identified a TCR beta motif of several highly homologous variants that appeared characteristic of ankylosing spondylitis blood.

The chain joins TRBV7-2 to TRBJ2-6; no definite D call. Sequencing was done on a sample of blood, either unsorted or a sorted T cell fraction (not recorded which). The receptor was derived from a male donor with ankylosing spondylitis. The DNA of the CDR3 is TGTGCCAGCAGCTCCGCTGGCAGCGCTGGGGCCAACGTCCTGACTTTC. It specifies CASSSAGSAGANVLTF.